This T cell receptor (beta chain) was sequenced in a study of T cell responses to AZD1222 COVID-19 vaccine. The length of the CDR3 is 14 residues. Germline CDR1 and CDR2: LNHDA and SQIVND (reference sequence). The V end was cut by 4 bases, the J end by 0 bases, with 7 bases between. Profiling relied on immunoSEQ multiplex PCR, and the TCRdb table lists in-frame clones only, not all of them. This sample has about 110,000 clones, with 92% found just once. This receptor was taken from an adult who received the AZD1222 COVID-19 vaccine. The sequences come from peripheral blood, collected 28 days after the second AZD1222 dose. The chain uses TRBV19 and TRBJ1-3; D is unclear. The CDR3 DNA reads TGTGCCAGTAGTAAGTCCAGCTCTGGAAACACCATATATTTT. Translated: CASSKSSSGNTIYF.